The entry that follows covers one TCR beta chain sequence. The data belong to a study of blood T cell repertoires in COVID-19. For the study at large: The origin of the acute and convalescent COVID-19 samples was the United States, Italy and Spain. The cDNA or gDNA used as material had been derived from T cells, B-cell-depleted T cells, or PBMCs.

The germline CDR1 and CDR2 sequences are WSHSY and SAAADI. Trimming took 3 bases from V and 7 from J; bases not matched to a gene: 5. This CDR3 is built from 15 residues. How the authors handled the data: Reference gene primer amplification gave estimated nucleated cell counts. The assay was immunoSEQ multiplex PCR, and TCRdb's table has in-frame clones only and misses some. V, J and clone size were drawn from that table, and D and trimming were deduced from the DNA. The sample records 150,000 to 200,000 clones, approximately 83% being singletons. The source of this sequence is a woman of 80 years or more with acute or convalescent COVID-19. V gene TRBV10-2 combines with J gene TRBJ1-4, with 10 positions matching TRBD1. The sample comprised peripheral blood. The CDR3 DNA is TGCGCCAGCAGTGATAGGGACAGGGGCAGTGAAAAACTGTTTTTT. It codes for CASSDRDRGSEKLFF.